This passage covers 30 T cell receptor beta chains from one sample sequenced in a study of cytomegalovirus exposure and HLA in healthy donors. The PCR had 60 Vbeta and 13 Jbeta primers. Produced via immunoSEQ multiplex PCR; TCRdb's table is partial and in-frame only. Of approximately 220,000 clones detected, 80% to 85% appear once; the ten largest clones hold roughly 0.71%. Material: PBMCs. The source of these receptors is a boy between 2 and 10 years old in good health and CMV-seronegative.

The chain uses TRBV11-2 and TRBJ2-1, with 7 bases identical to TRBD2. CDR3 length: 16 residues. CDR1 is SGHAT, CDR2 FQNNGV, per germline. J was trimmed by 4 bases and V by 5 bases; bases with no gene match: 11. The CDR3 protein is CASSTLAGGHYNEQFF. The CDR3 DNA follows: TGTGCCAGCAGCACGTTAGCGGGCGGCCATTACAATGAGCAGTTCTTC.

The rearrangement uses TRBV19 and TRBJ2-7; 11 nucleotides agree with TRBD2. CDR3 length: 14 amino acids. The junction had 3 bases not matched to a gene; V was cut back by 4 bases and J by 4 bases. Germline CDR1 LNHDA, CDR2 SQIVND (reference sequence). CDR3: CASSTLAGAYEQYF. The CDR3 region has the DNA TGTGCCAGTAGTACACTAGCGGGGGCTTACGAGCAGTACTTC.

This clone was detected once. This chain connects TRBV11-2 to TRBJ2-5; D may be TRBD2 (6 bases). Trimming pared 0 bases from V and 5 bases from J, leaving 13 bases between. This CDR3 is built from 15 residues. Germline V lookup: CDR1 SGHAT, CDR2 FQNNGV. The CDR3 DNA follows: TGTGCCAGCAGCTTAGAATTGGGGACTGCGGAGACCCAGTACTTC. It yields the protein CASSLELGTAETQYF. Full variable domain (missing parts from reference TRBV11-2 and TRBJ2-5): EAGVAQSPRYKIIEKRQSVAFWCNPISGHATLYWYQQILGQGPKLLIQFQNNGVVDDSQLPKDRFSAERLKGVDSTLKIQPAKLEDSAVYLCASSLELGTAETQYFGPGTRLLVL.

The J gene is TRBJ2-5, the V gene TRBV6-1; D perhaps matches TRBD2 (6 bases). The J call may be faulty, since TRBJ2-7 better matches the DNA end. CDR1 and CDR2 (germline): MNHNS, SASEGT. The CDR3 loop spans 16 amino acids. As DNA, the CDR3 is TGTGCCAGCAGTGATGGTGTAGGAGGGGACGCCTACGAGCAGTACTTC. Translated, it gives CASSDGVGGDAYEQYF.

The CDR3 is CASSIFGGPYEQYF. For the CDR3, the DNA is TGTGCCAGTAGTATTTTTGGCGGTCCCTACGAGCAGTACTTC. The chain recombines TRBV19 with TRBJ2-7; the D is unclear. CDR3 length equals 14 residues. Trimming removed 3 bases from V and 2 bases from J, with 11 bases in between. Germline CDR1 and CDR2: LNHDA and SQIVND (reference sequence).

To note about this clone: Its ends do not fully match the called genes, so a read error is possible. V and J are TRBV6-5 and TRBJ1-3, with TRBD1 matching over 7 bases. This CDR3 is 16 amino acids long. CDR1 is MNHEY, CDR2 SVGAGI, per germline. The CDR3 nucleotides read TGTGCCAGCAGTTATTCAGGGGGTCTCTCTGGAAACACCACATATTTT. Translation gives CASSYSGGLSGNTTYF.

The rearrangement joins TRBV19 to TRBJ2-3; a possible D gene is TRBD2 (5 bases). The CDR3 runs 11 residues. V was shortened by 7 bases and J by 9 bases, with 11 bases between the two germline ends. The germline CDR1 and CDR2 sequences are LNHDA and SQIVND (reference sequence). The CDR3 DNA sequence: TGTGCCAGTAACCTCGGGGAAACGCAGTATTTT. Amino acids: CASNLGETQYF.

The V gene is TRBV10-3, the J gene TRBJ1-1, with D uncertain. Germline values: CDR1 ENHRY, CDR2 SYGVKD. V was clipped by 3 bases and J by 7 bases, with 12 bases between them. This CDR3 has 13 amino acids. The CDR3 region is CAISDQRMSEAFF. CDR3 in DNA: TGTGCCATCAGTGACCAGCGGATGAGTGAAGCTTTCTTT.

This clone was recorded only once. The chain couples TRBV7-4 to TRBJ1-5, with D possibly TRBD1 on 6 matching bases. Germline V gene sequence: CDR1 SGHVT, CDR2 SQSDAQ. Trimming stripped 7 bases from V and 2 bases from J, with 21 bases between. This CDR3 contains 17 residues. CDR3 DNA: TGTGCCAGCACTCCGGGACAAAGAACACGGTGCAATCAGCCCCAGCATTTT. This codes for CASTPGQRTRCNQPQHF.

This sequence joins TRBV11-1 and TRBJ2-2, with TRBD2 as a possible D gene (6 bases). V lost 1 base and J lost 6, with 9 bases in between. Germline V lookup: CDR1 SGHAT, CDR2 FQDESV (reference sequence). The CDR3 runs 14 residues. CDR3 in amino acids: CASSLVSGAGELFF. The CDR3 DNA follows: TGTGCCAGCAGCTTAGTATCGGGGGCCGGGGAGCTGTTTTTT.

The V gene is TRBV4-2, the J gene TRBJ2-1; no reliable D call. The germline V gene encodes CDR1 LGHNA and CDR2 YNFKEQ. V shed 1 base and J shed 6 bases, with 7 bases lying between them. This CDR3 contains 13 residues. CDR3 sequence reads: CASSQVVSNEQFF. The CDR3 nucleotides read TGTGCCAGCAGCCAAGTAGTTTCCAATGAGCAGTTCTTC.

This chain connects TRBV9 to TRBJ2-3; 8 nucleotides match TRBD2. The ends lost 2 bases at V and 2 bases at J; junction bases unmatched: 4. The CDR3 has 15 amino acids. Germline V gene sequence: CDR1 SGDLS, CDR2 YYNGEE. CDR3 nucleotides: TGTGCCAGCAGCGTCGGACTAGCCCCCACAGATACGCAGTATTTT. This gives the protein CASSVGLAPTDTQYF.

Here the CDR3 reads CASSEPHRVHTQYF. DNA of the CDR3: TGTGCCAGCAGTGAGCCCCACAGGGTCCATACGCAGTATTTT. The chain combines TRBV25-1 with TRBJ2-3, with D perhaps TRBD1 (6 bases). The V gene's germline CDR1 is MGHDK and CDR2 SYGVNS. The length of the CDR3 is 14 residues. Between the trimmed V and J ends, which lost 3 bases and 7 bases, there was a span of 14 bases.

Note on this clone: Other DNA sequences in the same sample also yield this CDR3. This chain links TRBV5-1 with TRBJ2-5, with D possibly being TRBD2 (6 bases). Trimming pared 1 base from V and 3 bases from J, leaving 7 bases between. The germline V gene encodes CDR1 SGHRS and CDR2 YFSETQ. The CDR3 has 13 residues. The DNA for the CDR3 is TGCGCCAGCAGCTTGACGGGGGAAGAGACCCAGTACTTC. Translation gives CASSLTGEETQYF.

The genes are TRBV30 and TRBJ2-2; no reliable D call. CDR3 length: 14 residues. Trimming took 1 base from V and 3 from J, leaving 9 bases between them. Germline V gene data show CDR1 as GTSNPN and CDR2 as SVGIG (reference sequence). The CDR3 region is CAWSAHRDTGELFF. Here the CDR3 DNA reads TGTGCCTGGAGTGCCCATAGAGACACCGGGGAGCTGTTTTTT.

The chain is built from TRBV18 and TRBJ1-2, with 8 positions matching TRBD1. The CDR3 runs to 15 residues. The germline V gene has CDR1 KGHSH and CDR2 LQKENI. V lost 2 bases, J lost 4 bases, and 6 bases stayed unmatched. The CDR3 region has the DNA TGTGCCAGCTCACCAGAGACAGGGGTCGTCTATGGCTACACCTTC. Its translation: CASSPETGVVYGYTF.

The chain is built from TRBV19 and TRBJ2-7, with a possible D match to TRBD2 (5 bases). CDR3 length: 13 amino acids. V lost 5 bases to trimming and J lost 4 bases, with 12 bases between them. Germline V gives CDR1 LNHDA, CDR2 SQIVND (reference sequence). The DNA for the CDR3 is TGTGCCAGTAGTGTCCGGGATCCGTACGAGCAGTACTTC. Translating gives CASSVRDPYEQYF.

The chain employs TRBV13 and TRBJ2-1; a weak D match, TRBD2 (6 bases). The CDR3 is 15 residues long. In germline, CDR1 is PRHDT, CDR2 FYEKMQ (reference sequence). Deletions cut 6 bases from V and 4 bases from J, with 16 bases between. CDR3 residues: CASSLWGDSYNEQFF. The CDR3 DNA reads TGTGCCAGCAGTTTATGGGGGGATTCATACAATGAGCAGTTCTTC.

The chain links TRBV5-1 to TRBJ1-2, with 10 bases that match TRBD1. The CDR3 extends over 16 amino acids. CDR1 and CDR2 from the germline V gene are SGHRS and YFSETQ. Losses at the gene ends were 0 bases for V and 4 bases for J; bases not matched to a gene: 6. The CDR3 DNA follows: TGCGCCAGCAGCTTGGCCGGGGGACAGGGGTCCTATGGCTACACCTTC. Translation gives CASSLAGGQGSYGYTF.

The gene calls are TRBV6-1 and TRBJ2-3, with D tentatively TRBD2 (6 bases). Germline V gene data show CDR1 as MNHNS and CDR2 as SASEGT. Deletions cut 2 bases from V and 2 bases from J, with 20 bases between. The CDR3 sequence is 18 residues long. CDR3 region: CASSEPFGADYYTDTQYF. The CDR3 nucleotides are TGTGCCAGCAGTGAACCTTTTGGGGCGGACTACTACACAGATACGCAGTATTTT.

This clone was detected once. The genes are TRBV7-9 and TRBJ1-2, with 9 positions matching TRBD1. J lost 8 bases, V lost 2 bases, and 6 bases had no gene match. The germline gives CDR1 SEHNR, CDR2 FQNEAQ (reference sequence). The CDR3 runs to 14 residues. The CDR3 bases are TGTGCCAGCAGCTTAAAGGGACAGGGAGAAGGCTACACCTTC. Translated: CASSLKGQGEGYTF.

The chain links TRBV9 to TRBJ1-2, with 7 bases fitting TRBD1. The germline V gene encodes CDR1 SGDLS and CDR2 YYNGEE. With V trimmed by 4 bases and J by 4 bases, 10 bases remained unmatched. The CDR3 is made up of 15 amino acids. DNA of the CDR3: TGTGCCAGCAGCCCCTCAGGGACAGCCATCTATGGCTACACCTTC. Translated, it gives CASSPSGTAIYGYTF.

V gene TRBV13 combines with J gene TRBJ2-7; 11 bases fit TRBD2. The CDR3 loop spans 16 amino acids. The germline gives CDR1 PRHDT, CDR2 FYEKMQ (reference sequence). The trim removed 5 bases at V and 4 bases at J, leaving 10 bases unmatched. The CDR3 here is CASSEGLAEGVYEQYF. Written as DNA, the CDR3 is TGTGCCAGCAGCGAGGGACTAGCGGAGGGCGTTTACGAGCAGTACTTC.

Concerning this clone itself: One end of the junction fails to match germline, which may point to a read error. The genes are TRBV7-7 and TRBJ2-3, with 9 bases matching TRBD2. Germline assignment: CDR1 SSHAT and CDR2 FNYEAQ (reference sequence). The CDR3 runs 16 residues. CDR3 in amino acids: CASSLVAGAPTDTQYF. CDR3 bases: TGTGCTAGCAGCTTAGTAGCGGGGGCACCCACAGATACGCAGTATTTT.

This clone was detected only a few times. V and J are TRBV6-6 and TRBJ2-7, with D maybe TRBD1 (5 bases). V lost 3 bases and J 6 bases, leaving 15 bases between the germline ends. There are 14 residues in the CDR3. Germline V gene data show CDR1 as MNHNY and CDR2 as SVGAGI (reference sequence). CDR3: CASSYFQGSREQYF. Written as DNA, the CDR3 is TGTGCCAGCAGTTATTTCCAGGGCTCACGCGAGCAGTACTTC.

This rearrangement joins TRBV28 to TRBJ2-7; weak D call: TRBD2 (6 bases). V was trimmed by 6 bases and J by 6 bases, leaving 18 bases between them. The germline V gene has CDR1 MDHEN and CDR2 SYDVKM. The CDR3 has 14 amino acids. DNA for the CDR3: TGTGCCAGCAGCTCAATGCGGGAAAGGGTCGAGCAGTACTTC. Its protein product is CASSSMRERVEQYF.

This clone showed up just once. This chain uses TRBV2 with TRBJ1-5, with D unresolved. Germline loops: CDR1 SNHLY, CDR2 FYNNEI. The V and J ends lost 3 bases and 9 bases respectively, with 15 bases between them. The CDR3 has 14 amino acids. This chain's CDR3 is CASSEIEGMAPQHF. For the CDR3, the DNA is TGTGCCAGCAGTGAGATCGAGGGTATGGCGCCCCAGCATTTT.

The chain couples TRBV19 to TRBJ1-2; D is perhaps TRBD1 (5 bases). CDR1 is LNHDA and CDR2 is SQIVND in the germline V gene (reference sequence). This CDR3 comprises 13 residues. V lost 8 bases and J 8 bases, leaving 18 bases between the germline ends. CDR3 nucleotides: TGTGCCAGTCGTACCTTGGGGCCCGAGGGCTACACCTTC. It specifies CASRTLGPEGYTF.

This clone was picked up a small number of times. J is TRBJ1-5 and V is TRBV6-1; unclear D gene. Germline CDR1 MNHNS, CDR2 SASEGT. CDR3 length equals 13 residues. V dropped 3 bases and J dropped 6 bases, with 9 bases sitting between them. CDR3 in DNA: TGTGCCAGCAGTGACGTACCGGGTCAGCCCCAGCATTTT. The encoded protein is CASSDVPGQPQHF.

The chain couples TRBV19 to TRBJ1-1; 11 positions match TRBD1. CDR3 length: 13 amino acids. V lost 9 bases to trimming and J lost 5 bases; unmatched junction nucleotides: 5. CDR1 and CDR2 from the germline V gene are LNHDA and SQIVND (reference sequence). The CDR3 here is CASSGTGGTEAFF. CDR3 DNA: TGTGCCAGCTCTGGGACAGGGGGAACTGAAGCTTTCTTT. Complete variable domain (other parts from reference TRBV19 and TRBJ1-1): DGGITQSPKYLFRKEGQNVTLSCEQNLNHDAMYWYRQDPGQGLRLIYYSQIVNDFQKGDIAEGYSVSREKKESFPLTVTSAQKNPTAFYLCASSGTGGTEAFFGQGTRLTVV.